This T cell receptor (beta chain) was sequenced in a study of cytomegalovirus exposure and HLA in healthy donors. Study findings and constraints: The study put around 180 TCR beta chains on its list as cytomegalovirus-associated.

The CDR3 length is 18 residues. V lost 0 bases and J 4 bases, leaving 21 bases between the germline ends. CDR1 is SGHNT and CDR2 is YENEEA in the germline V gene. A note on this clone: What it binds is not known.

Only in-frame clones appear in the TCRdb table, and some are missing; sequencing was by immunoSEQ multiplex PCR. Of 60,000 to 85,000 clones listed, 96% are singletons. The receptor's source is a young woman in good health and CMV-seropositive. This chain uses TRBV11-3 with TRBJ2-5, with a possible D match to TRBD1 (7 bases). The sequencing sample was made of PBMCs. CDR3 bases: TGTGCCAGCAGCTTAGAGCCTAGCGACAGGGAAGGTAGAGAGACCCAGTACTTC. Translation: CASSLEPSDREGRETQYF.